This TCR beta chain is drawn from a study of CD8 T cells in Susac syndrome. An input of 0.5 to 1 ug of RNA was subjected to reverse transcription using random hexamers. Across 54 Vbeta and 13 Jbeta, immunoSEQ multiplex PCR amplified TCR beta CDR3. TCRdb re-called the immunoSEQ multiplex PCR reads with MiXCR, one entry per CDR3 protein. The sample lists about 120,000 distinct CDR3 sequences; 85% to 95% were seen once. Germline V gives CDR1 SGHTA, CDR2 FQGNSA. The V and J ends lost 5 bases and 7 bases, in that order; junction bases with no gene match: 17. The CDR3 runs to 17 residues. The sequence was obtained from a human donor in good health. The source material was CD4+ T cells from PBMCs. The J gene is TRBJ2-4, the V gene TRBV7-2; 7 nucleotides align to TRBD2. Here the CDR3 reads CASSPTGWTSRENIQYF. The CDR3 DNA sequence: TGTGCCAGCAGCCCCACCGGTTGGACTAGTAGGGAGAACATTCAGTACTTC. Drawing the rest from reference TRBV7-2 and TRBJ2-4, the complete variable domain is GAGVSQSPSNKVTEKGKDVELRCDPISGHTALYWYRQSLGQGLEFLIYFQGNSAPDKSGLPSDRFSAERTGGSVSTLTIQRTQQEDSAVYLCASSPTGWTSRENIQYFGAGTRLSVL.